These 18 T cell receptor beta chains originate from one sample sequenced in a study of CD8 T cells in Susac syndrome (dated by TCRdb to between 2018 and 2021). Receptor libraries were prepared by the immunoSEQ multiplex PCR assay. RNA was extracted using the RNeasy kit, and about 0.45 to 1 microgram was reverse transcribed with random hexamers. TCRdb reanalyzed the raw reads on its own, using fastp at Q25 for trimming and MiXCR for clone calling, and kept in-frame beta chains. Rows with one shared CDR3 protein collapse into an entry with the most common genes and DNA. Here the sample has 250,000 to 300,000 distinct CDR3 sequences; around 91% occur a single time. The ten largest clones capture approximately 0.2% of the sample. Sample: CD8+ T cells from PBMCs. The origin of the receptors is a human donor with multiple sclerosis.

This CDR3 is CSAVGQGGYEQYF. CDR3 DNA: TGCAGTGCGGTCGGACAGGGAGGGTACGAGCAGTACTTC. This chain links TRBV20-1 with TRBJ2-7, with D tentatively TRBD1 (8 bases). This CDR3 comprises 13 residues. Per the germline V gene, CDR1 is DFQATT and CDR2 is SNEGSKA (reference sequence). The germline V and J ends were trimmed by 6 bases and 4 bases, with 16 bases remaining between them.

This clonotype appeared once. CDR3 residues: CASSRRTSGETYEQYF. The CDR3 bases are TGTGCCAGCAGCCGCCGAACTAGCGGGGAGACCTACGAGCAGTACTTC. V gene TRBV3-1 combines with J gene TRBJ2-7; 10 bases match TRBD2. The CDR3 spans 16 residues. With V trimmed by 4 bases and J by 2 bases, 8 bases remained unmatched. Germline-derived CDR1 and CDR2 are LGHDT and YNNKEL (reference sequence).

For this clonotype: No conserved phenylalanine or tryptophan ends this CDR3, so it is likely a read error. The chain links TRBV28 to TRBJ2-5, with TRBD1 as a possible D gene (5 bases). This CDR3 has 17 residues. The germline V gene encodes CDR1 MDHEN and CDR2 SYDVKM. V was pared by 4 bases and J by 2 bases, with 20 bases between. As DNA, the CDR3 is TGTGCCAGCAGTTCCCCTCGAGTGGGGCGGACACAAGAGACCCAGTACTCC. It yields the protein CASSSPRVGRTQETQYS.

V is TRBV24-1 and J is TRBJ2-6, with no clear D. V gave up 3 bases and J gave up 2 bases, with 4 bases separating them. This CDR3 spans 14 amino acids. Germline CDR1 reads KGHDR; CDR2 reads SFDVKD. The DNA for the CDR3 is TGTGCCACCAGTGATGGAACTGGGGCCAACGTCCTGACTTTC. Its translation: CATSDGTGANVLTF.

The chain is built from TRBV4-3 and TRBJ1-4; tentatively, D is TRBD1 (5 bases). The CDR3 extends over 19 amino acids. Trimming cost V 0 bases and J 3 bases, with 20 bases left between them. CDR1 and CDR2 (germline): LGHNA, YSLEER. The chain's CDR3 is CASSQEEPHRAGANEKLFF. In DNA form, the CDR3 reads TGCGCCAGCAGCCAAGAAGAGCCCCACAGAGCGGGGGCTAATGAAAAACTGTTTTTT.

This rearrangement joins TRBV11-2 to TRBJ2-7, with 10 bases matching TRBD1. Looked up from germline, CDR1 is SGHAT and CDR2 is FQNNGV. V lost 1 base and J lost 3; bases outside the gene matches: 3. This CDR3 is 15 amino acids long. The CDR3 DNA is TGTGCCAGCAGCTTAGGTCGGGACAGGGGCTACGAGCAGTACTTC. Translation: CASSLGRDRGYEQYF.

V usage is TRBV3-1 and J usage is TRBJ2-2; 13 positions match TRBD2. Germline assignment: CDR1 LGHDT and CDR2 YNNKEL (reference sequence). V dropped 4 bases and J dropped 3; count of bases not matched to a gene: 5. This CDR3 spans 17 amino acids. The CDR3 region is CASSPTTSGRHTGELFF. The CDR3 DNA reads as TGTGCCAGCAGCCCGACGACTAGCGGGAGGCACACCGGGGAGCTGTTTTTT.

The gene calls are TRBV4-1 and TRBJ2-7; D is undetermined. The length of the CDR3 is 13 residues. V was cut by 3 bases and J by 3 bases, with 9 bases left in between. Germline values: CDR1 MGHRA, CDR2 YSYEKL. The CDR3: CASSQATDYEQYF. In DNA, the CDR3 is TGCGCCAGCAGCCAGGCGACTGACTACGAGCAGTACTTC.

This CDR3 reads CSARVGAGGYTF. The DNA for the CDR3 is TGCAGTGCTAGAGTCGGTGCGGGTGGCTACACCTTC. The chain links TRBV20-1 to TRBJ1-2; D is undetermined. This CDR3 has 12 amino acids. Trimming cost V 1 base and J 7 bases, with 10 bases left between them. Germline V gene sequence: CDR1 DFQATT, CDR2 SNEGSKA (reference sequence).

The chain carries TRBV20-1 and TRBJ1-1; 9 nucleotides align to TRBD1. The CDR3 has 12 residues. Per the germline V gene, CDR1 is DFQATT and CDR2 is SNEGSKA (reference sequence). Trimming took 5 bases from V and 7 from J; bases not matched to a gene: 5. CDR3 sequence reads: CSAGTGIHEAFF. DNA for the CDR3: TGCAGTGCTGGGACAGGGATCCATGAAGCTTTCTTT.

This chain uses TRBV7-3 with TRBJ2-7; D is unclear. The CDR3 has 13 amino acids. CDR1 and CDR2 from the germline V gene are SGHTA and FQGTGA. The V end lost 0 bases, the J end lost 3 bases, and 6 bases lay between the germline ends. The CDR3 nucleotides are TGTGCCAGCAGCTTAACGGCAGGCTACGAGCAGTACTTC. Translation gives CASSLTAGYEQYF.

V usage is TRBV11-2 and J usage is TRBJ2-7, with D possibly being TRBD1 (6 bases). CDR3 length equals 15 residues. Germline V CDR1 and CDR2: SGHAT, FQNNGV. Trimming shortened V by 2 bases and J by 1 base, and 12 bases separated the two germline ends. CDR3 in DNA: TGTGCCAGCAGCTTACCGGCAGGGGTTTCCTACGAGCAGTACTTC. Its protein product is CASSLPAGVSYEQYF.

This clonotype was detected only once. The chain combines TRBV20-1 with TRBJ1-2; possibly TRBD1 for D (5 bases). From germline, CDR1 is DFQATT and CDR2 SNEGSKA (reference sequence). The V gene lost 0 bases and the J gene lost 3 bases, with 17 bases spanning the gap. The CDR3 runs to 16 residues. As DNA, the CDR3 is TGCAGTGCTAGAGACGCTTGGACATTGGAGCACTATGGCTACACCTTC. It is translated as CSARDAWTLEHYGYTF.

The chain links TRBV28 to TRBJ2-1, with 14 bases that match TRBD2. The CDR3 totals 16 residues. The V gene end was trimmed by 3 bases and the J gene end by 8 bases; junction bases not matched to a gene: 6. Germline values: CDR1 MDHEN, CDR2 SYDVKM. The DNA for the CDR3 is TGTGCCAGCAGTTTCTTCGGACTAGCGGGAGGCGATGAGCAGTTCTTC. Translating gives CASSFFGLAGGDEQFF.

In the case of this clonotype: The junction does not match germline at one end; this may be a read error. This sequence joins TRBV20-1 and TRBJ2-3, with D possibly matching TRBD1 (6 bases). Germline V gives CDR1 DFQATT, CDR2 SNEGSKA (reference sequence). This CDR3 spans 13 amino acids. Here the CDR3 reads CSARGDNTDAQYF. CDR3 nucleotides: TGCAGTGCTAGAGGGGACAACACAGATGCGCAGTATTTT.

The CDR3 sequence is CATSDPTGTEAFF. Here the CDR3 DNA reads TGTGCCACCAGTGACCCAACCGGGACTGAAGCTTTCTTT. This rearrangement joins TRBV24-1 to TRBJ1-1; the D is unclear. Trimming shortened V by 4 bases and J by 5 bases, and 10 bases separated the two germline ends. This CDR3 comprises 13 residues. Per the germline V gene, CDR1 is KGHDR and CDR2 is SFDVKD.

The chain combines TRBV27 with TRBJ2-7; the D gene is possibly TRBD2 (7 bases). The CDR3 is made up of 15 amino acids. V was trimmed by 2 bases and J by 5 bases, leaving 16 bases between them. Germline CDR1 MNHEY, CDR2 SMNVEV (reference sequence). The CDR3 DNA reads TGTGCCAGCAGTTTACGGGGGGCCATTGTCCACGAGCAGTACTTC. Amino acids: CASSLRGAIVHEQYF.

The chain combines TRBV20-1 with TRBJ1-3; D call uncertain. V lost 6 bases to trimming and J lost 0 bases, with 12 bases between them. This CDR3 is 14 amino acids long. Germline V gene lookup returns CDR1 DFQATT and CDR2 SNEGSKA (reference sequence). CDR3 in amino acids: CSAPDGYSGNTIYF. Written as DNA, the CDR3 is TGCAGTGCCCCGGACGGCTACTCTGGAAACACCATATATTTT.